Listed here are 14 T cell receptor beta chains from one sample, sequenced in a study of cytomegalovirus exposure and HLA in healthy donors. Assay: immunoSEQ multiplex PCR; the TCRdb copy retains only in-frame clones and omits some. Among a few hundred thousand clones, roughly 89% were seen once, and the ten largest hold approximately 0.84%. The sequenced material came from PBMCs. The receptor source for this set is a woman under 30 in good health and CMV-seronegative.

The rearrangement uses TRBV7-2 and TRBJ1-3, with 11 bases identical to TRBD1. Germline V CDR1 and CDR2: SGHTA, FQGNSA. The CDR3 loop spans 18 amino acids. Trimming cost V 6 bases and J 0 bases; bases outside gene matches: 10. The DNA of the CDR3 is TGTGCCAGCAGAACCGGGACAGGGGGATATAGCTCTGGAAACACCATATATTTT. Translation: CASRTGTGGYSSGNTIYF.

This clone was recorded once. CDR3 loop: CASSLDAGGSYEQYF. The CDR3 DNA follows: TGCGCCAGCAGCTTGGACGCGGGAGGGTCCTACGAGCAGTACTTC. The chain recombines TRBV5-1 with TRBJ2-7; 9 bases are a match to TRBD2. Germline CDR1 is SGHRS and CDR2 is YFSETQ. This CDR3 contains 15 residues. Losses at the gene ends were 0 bases for V and 1 base for J; bases not matched to a gene: 2.

The V gene is TRBV6-1, the J gene TRBJ2-6; D unresolved. The CDR3 consists of 17 residues. Germline assignment: CDR1 MNHNS and CDR2 SASEGT. Trimming removed 4 bases from V and 0 bases from J, with 13 bases in between. The CDR3 loop is CASSGRGTSSGANVLTF. The DNA for the CDR3 is TGTGCCAGCAGTGGCCGCGGCACCAGCTCTGGGGCCAACGTCCTGACTTTC.

The chain links TRBV20-1 to TRBJ1-2, with D unresolved. V shed 3 bases and J shed 8 bases, with 10 bases lying between them. Per germline, CDR1 DFQATT and CDR2 SNEGSKA (reference sequence). The length of the CDR3 is 11 residues. CDR3 in amino acids: CSASLVEGYTF. In DNA form, the CDR3 reads TGCAGTGCTAGTCTCGTTGAGGGCTACACCTTC.

The chain employs TRBV4-1 and TRBJ1-3; no definite D call. V was clipped by 4 bases and J by 4 bases, with 11 bases between them. Germline assignment: CDR1 MGHRA and CDR2 YSYEKL. The CDR3 length is 14 residues. The CDR3 sequence is CASSPQLIGNTIYF. The DNA for the CDR3 is TGCGCCAGCAGCCCTCAACTAATCGGAAACACCATATATTTT.

The chain's CDR3 is CASSSVFDEQFF. CDR3 DNA: TGTGCCAGCAGCTCAGTTTTCGATGAGCAGTTCTTC. The chain is built from TRBV7-9 and TRBJ2-1; D gene uncertain. CDR1 is SEHNR and CDR2 is FQNEAQ in the germline V gene (reference sequence). This CDR3 has 12 amino acids. The V end was cut by 4 bases, the J end by 8 bases, with 9 bases between.

The chain couples TRBV2 to TRBJ1-2; tentatively, D is TRBD1 (6 bases). Germline CDR1 is SNHLY and CDR2 is FYNNEI. V lost 1 base, J lost 2 bases, and 8 bases lay in between. The CDR3 has 14 residues. CDR3 sequence: CASSEDRENYGYTF. Here the CDR3 DNA reads TGTGCCAGCAGTGAAGACAGGGAGAACTATGGCTACACCTTC.

V and J are TRBV4-3 and TRBJ2-7; 12 nucleotides align to TRBD2. V gave up 3 bases and J gave up 4 bases; unmatched junction bases: 7. The CDR3 covers 16 residues. Looked up from germline, CDR1 is LGHNA and CDR2 is YSLEER. CDR3 residues: CASSQELAGGPYEQYF. The CDR3 bases are TGCGCCAGCAGCCAGGAACTAGCGGGAGGCCCGTACGAGCAGTACTTC.

The gene calls are TRBV7-9 and TRBJ2-1; 7 bases are a match to TRBD2. The CDR3 covers 13 residues. Per germline, CDR1 SEHNR and CDR2 FQNEAQ (reference sequence). V dropped 5 bases and J dropped 10; count of bases not matched to a gene: 8. The DNA for the CDR3 is TGTGCCAGCAGCCCGTTACTAGCGAAGGAGCAGTTCTTC. This gives the protein CASSPLLAKEQFF.

V usage is TRBV15 and J usage is TRBJ1-3, with a weak D call TRBD1 (5 bases). Per germline, CDR1 LNHNV and CDR2 YYDKDF (reference sequence). The CDR3 runs 17 residues. V was trimmed by 5 bases and J by 2 bases, leaving 19 bases between them. The CDR3 nucleotides are TGTGCCACCAGCTTCAAAGGGGTAAAAATGACTGGAAACACCATATATTTT. This translates into CATSFKGVKMTGNTIYF.

The chain recombines TRBV7-8 with TRBJ1-2; TRBD1 matches 7 bases. The CDR3 is made up of 13 amino acids. Trimming cost V 1 base and J 8 bases; bases outside gene matches: 4. From germline, CDR1 is SGHVS and CDR2 FQNEAQ. This CDR3 is CASSLDRGAGYTF. The CDR3 DNA reads TGTGCCAGCAGCTTAGACAGGGGAGCCGGCTACACCTTC.

This chain joins TRBV9 and TRBJ2-7; 8 positions match TRBD1. CDR3 length: 16 amino acids. Germline V gene lookup returns CDR1 SGDLS and CDR2 YYNGEE. Trimming removed 4 bases from V and 1 base from J; junction bases left unmatched: 10. The DNA of the CDR3 is TGTGCCAGCAGCCATGCGGCTGGGACAGGTTCCTACGAGCAGTACTTC. Its protein product is CASSHAAGTGSYEQYF.

The sample holds one count of this clone. This sequence joins TRBV7-9 and TRBJ1-5; D gene unclear. The ends were cut back, 3 bases at V and 6 bases at J, with 6 bases in the middle. Germline V gives CDR1 SEHNR, CDR2 FQNEAQ (reference sequence). This CDR3 is built from 12 residues. The CDR3 reads CASSFSGQPQHF. DNA for the CDR3: TGTGCCAGCAGCTTCTCGGGTCAGCCCCAGCATTTT.

The V and J genes are TRBV29-1 and TRBJ2-7; tentatively, D is TRBD1 (6 bases). The CDR3 extends over 12 amino acids. The germline gives CDR1 SQVTM, CDR2 ANQGSEA. Trimming pared 4 bases from V and 2 bases from J, leaving 9 bases between. CDR3 sequence (DNA): TGCAGCGTTGTCGAGGGGGCCTACGAGCAGTACTTC. Translated: CSVVEGAYEQYF.